This T cell receptor beta chain is drawn from a study of T cell responses to AZD1222 COVID-19 vaccine. Profiling relied on immunoSEQ multiplex PCR, and the TCRdb table lists in-frame clones only, not all of them. The table records 84,000 or so clones, around 90% of them present only once. The CDR3 spans 16 residues. Germline CDR1 LNHDA, CDR2 SQIVND (reference sequence). Deletions cut 3 bases from V and 0 bases from J, with 12 bases between. Material: peripheral blood, obtained on day 0 of AZD1222 vaccination. This sequence was found in an adult in good health. The chain links TRBV19 to TRBJ2-1, with D perhaps TRBD1 (6 bases). CDR3 sequence reads: CASSIGTGSSYNEQFF. For the CDR3, the DNA is TGTGCCAGTAGTATCGGTACAGGGAGCTCCTACAATGAGCAGTTCTTC.